Sequencing of this T cell receptor (beta chain) was carried out in a study of blood T cell repertoires in COVID-19. Overall study: The study drew acute and convalescent COVID-19 samples from the United States, Italy and Spain. Sources were T cells, B-cell-depleted T cells, or PBMCs; the material itself was cDNA or gDNA.

There are 13 residues in the CDR3. The germline V gene encodes CDR1 SNHLY and CDR2 FYNNEI. Trimming pared 8 bases from V and 0 bases from J, leaving 8 bases between. Study processing details: Researchers report that nucleated cell counts were estimated from reference gene primer amplification. Method: immunoSEQ multiplex PCR; TCRdb's copy keeps in-frame clones and lacks some. That table is the source of V, J and clone size, and D and trimming were worked out from the DNA. The sample holds under 130,000 clones, around 80% seen once. The clonotype comes from a woman over 75 with acute or convalescent COVID-19. Sequencing was performed on peripheral blood. This chain connects TRBV2 to TRBJ2-1, with no clear D. Written as DNA, the CDR3 is TGTGCCAGCCAGGTGGCCTCCTACAATGAGCAGTTCTTC. Amino acid sequence: CASQVASYNEQFF.